This T cell receptor beta chain was found in a study of lymphopenia after photon versus proton radiotherapy. The study, taken as a whole, reports: After lymphocyte nadir, photon-treated repertoires showed oligoclonal expansion, especially CD8+ Temra. A bigger post-nadir fall in TCR diversity correlated inversely with survival time in deceased patients.

The method was immunoSEQ multiplex PCR; TCRdb's version includes in-frame clones alone and lacks a portion of them. The sample carries approximately 65,000 clones, about 87% recorded once. Comment on this clone: Its antigen is unidentified.

Germline CDR1 MNHEY, CDR2 SMNVEV (reference sequence). V lost 5 bases and J lost 7; bases outside the gene matches: 9. The CDR3 is 14 amino acids. Sample: peripheral blood, taken from a patient treated with proton-based radiotherapy. This TCR was recovered from a man aged 80 or over with esophageal cancer. The rearrangement joins TRBV27 to TRBJ1-2; 8 nucleotides line up with TRBD1. CDR3 coding DNA: TGTGCCAGCAGTCTTGCGCAGGGGGCTGCTGGCTACACCTTC. It specifies CASSLAQGAAGYTF.